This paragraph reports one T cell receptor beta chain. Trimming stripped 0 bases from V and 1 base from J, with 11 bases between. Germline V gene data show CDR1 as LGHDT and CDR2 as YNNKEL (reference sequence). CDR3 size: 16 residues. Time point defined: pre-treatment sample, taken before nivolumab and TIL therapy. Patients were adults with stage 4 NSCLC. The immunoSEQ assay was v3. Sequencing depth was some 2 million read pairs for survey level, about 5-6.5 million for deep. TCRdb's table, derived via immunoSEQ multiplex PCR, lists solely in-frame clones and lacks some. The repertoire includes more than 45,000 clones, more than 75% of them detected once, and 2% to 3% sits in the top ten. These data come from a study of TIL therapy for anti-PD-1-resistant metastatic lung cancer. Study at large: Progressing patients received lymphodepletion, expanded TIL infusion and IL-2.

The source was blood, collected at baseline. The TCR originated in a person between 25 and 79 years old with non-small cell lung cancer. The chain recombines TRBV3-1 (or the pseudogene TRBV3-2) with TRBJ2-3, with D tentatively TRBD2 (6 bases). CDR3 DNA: TGTGCCAGCAGCCAAGATCCCCCGGGGGGCACAGATACGCAGTATTTT. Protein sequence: CASSQDPPGGTDTQYF.